This TCR beta chain came from a study of blood T cells in healthy people across ages. Study summary: Template switching retrieved approximately one barcoded beta molecule for each two T cells.

Germline V CDR1 and CDR2: DFQATT, SNEGSKA (reference sequence). V was cut by 6 bases and J by 5 bases, with 16 bases left in between. The CDR3 covers 13 residues. A J-beta primer mix and a sample-barcoded 5' primer were used in a second PCR of about 6 to 12 cycles. One entry per CDR3 protein results from TCRdb running MiXCR on the 5' RACE reads. The sample comprises under 1,100,000 distinct CDR3 sequences, almost 25% of which are singletons, and about 0.72% rests with the top ten. These sequences were also reported in another study, on T cells of mothers and their children. Per that study: Related mother-child pairs shared marginally more repertoire than unrelated pairs, though not significantly.

Sequenced sample: blood. This sequence was found in a girl aged 2 to 9 in good health. V gene TRBV20-1 combines with J gene TRBJ1-1; the D gene is possibly TRBD1 (6 bases). The CDR3 here is CSASTGLVTEAFF. CDR3 coding DNA: TGCAGTGCCTCTACAGGGCTGGTAACTGAAGCTTTCTTT.